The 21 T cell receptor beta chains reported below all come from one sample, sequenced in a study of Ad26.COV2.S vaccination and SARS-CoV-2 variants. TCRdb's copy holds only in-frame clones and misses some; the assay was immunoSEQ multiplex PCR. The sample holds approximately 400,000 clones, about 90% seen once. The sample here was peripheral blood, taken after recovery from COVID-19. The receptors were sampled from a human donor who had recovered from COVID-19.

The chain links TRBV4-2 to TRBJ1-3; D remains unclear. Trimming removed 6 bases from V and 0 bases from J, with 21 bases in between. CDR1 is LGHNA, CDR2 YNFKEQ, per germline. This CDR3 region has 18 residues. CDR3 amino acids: CASRAPLGRENSGNTIYF. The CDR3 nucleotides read TGTGCCAGCAGAGCCCCCTTGGGCAGAGAGAACTCTGGAAACACCATATATTTT.

This CDR3 reads CASSLRPTGNYQETQYF. DNA for the CDR3: TGCGCCAGCAGCTTGAGACCGACGGGGAACTACCAAGAGACCCAGTACTTC. The J gene is TRBJ2-5, the V gene TRBV5-1; TRBD2 might be the D (5 bases). Per the germline V gene, CDR1 is SGHRS and CDR2 is YFSETQ. Trimming took off 1 base at V and 0 bases at J, with 16 bases between the two ends. The CDR3 has 17 residues.

Here the CDR3 DNA reads TGTGCCAGCAGTTACGTGGGGGGATTGAGCAATCAGCCCCAGCATTTT. Protein: CASSYVGGLSNQPQHF. The chain links TRBV6-2 or TRBV6-3 to TRBJ1-5; weak D call: TRBD1 (5 bases). Germline V gene sequence: CDR1 MNHEY, CDR2 SVGEGT. V gave up 2 bases and J gave up 1 base, with 12 bases separating them. The CDR3 runs 16 residues.

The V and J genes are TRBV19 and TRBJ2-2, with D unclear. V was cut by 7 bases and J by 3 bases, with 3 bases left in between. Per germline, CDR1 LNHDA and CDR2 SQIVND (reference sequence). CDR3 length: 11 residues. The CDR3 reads CASKHTGELFF. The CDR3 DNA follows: TGTGCCAGTAAGCACACCGGGGAGCTGTTTTTT.

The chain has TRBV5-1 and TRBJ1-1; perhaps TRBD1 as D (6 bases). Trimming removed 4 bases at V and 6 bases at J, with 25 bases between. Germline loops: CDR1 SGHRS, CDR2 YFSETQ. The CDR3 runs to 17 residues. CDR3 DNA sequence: TGCGCCAGCAGCCTGGACAGCCCAACCGTATTCTCATCTGAAGCTTTCTTT. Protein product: CASSLDSPTVFSSEAFF.

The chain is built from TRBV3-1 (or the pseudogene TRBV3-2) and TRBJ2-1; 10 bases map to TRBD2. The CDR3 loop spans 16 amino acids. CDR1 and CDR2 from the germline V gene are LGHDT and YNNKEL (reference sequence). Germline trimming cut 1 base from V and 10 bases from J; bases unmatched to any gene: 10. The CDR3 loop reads CASSQAVQRGGSEQFF. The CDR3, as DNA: TGTGCCAGCAGCCAAGCGGTCCAGCGGGGGGGCTCCGAGCAGTTCTTC.

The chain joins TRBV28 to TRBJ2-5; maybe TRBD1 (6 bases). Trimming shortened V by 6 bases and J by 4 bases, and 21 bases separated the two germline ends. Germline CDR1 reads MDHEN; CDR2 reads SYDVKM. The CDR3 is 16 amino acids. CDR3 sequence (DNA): TGTGCCAGCAGCAAACGTCCGGGACACCAACCAGAGACCCAGTACTTC. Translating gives CASSKRPGHQPETQYF.

The CDR3 DNA reads as TGTGCCAGCATACTAGCGGGCTACGAGCAGTACTTC. It translates to CASILAGYEQYF. V and J are TRBV6-5 and TRBJ2-7, with 9 bases lining up with TRBD2. V gave up 7 bases and J gave up 3 bases; unmatched junction bases: 1. Germline V CDR1 and CDR2: MNHEY, SVGAGI. CDR3 length: 12 amino acids.

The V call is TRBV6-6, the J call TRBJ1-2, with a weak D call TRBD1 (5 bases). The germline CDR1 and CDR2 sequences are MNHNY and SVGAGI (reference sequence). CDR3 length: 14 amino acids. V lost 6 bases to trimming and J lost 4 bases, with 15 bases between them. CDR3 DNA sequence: TGTGCCAGCAGCCTGCCCCAGGGTGGCTATGGCTACACCTTC. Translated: CASSLPQGGYGYTF.

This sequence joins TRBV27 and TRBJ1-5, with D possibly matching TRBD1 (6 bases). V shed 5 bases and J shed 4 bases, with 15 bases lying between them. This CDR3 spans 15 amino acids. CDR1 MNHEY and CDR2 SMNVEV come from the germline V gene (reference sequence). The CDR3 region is CASSPRGRANQPQHF. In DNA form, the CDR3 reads TGTGCCAGCAGTCCCAGGGGCAGGGCGAATCAGCCCCAGCATTTT.

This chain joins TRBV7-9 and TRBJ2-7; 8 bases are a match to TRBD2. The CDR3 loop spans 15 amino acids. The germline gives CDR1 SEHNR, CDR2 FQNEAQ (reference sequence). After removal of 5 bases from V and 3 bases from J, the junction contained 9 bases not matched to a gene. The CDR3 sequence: CASSPSVAGLYEQYF. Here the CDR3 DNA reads TGTGCCAGCAGCCCGTCGGTAGCGGGGCTCTACGAGCAGTACTTC.

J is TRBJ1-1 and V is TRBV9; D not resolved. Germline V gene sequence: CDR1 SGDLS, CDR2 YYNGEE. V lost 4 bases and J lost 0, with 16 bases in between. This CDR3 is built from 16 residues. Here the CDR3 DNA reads TGTGCCAGCAGCCCCGAAGGTGGCGGGGTGAACACTGAAGCTTTCTTT. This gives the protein CASSPEGGGVNTEAFF. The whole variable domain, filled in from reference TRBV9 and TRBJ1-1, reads DSGVTQTPKHLITATGQRVTLRCSPRSGDLSVYWYQQSLDQGLQFLIQYYNGEERAKGNILERFSAQQFPDLHSELNLSSLELGDSALYFCASSPEGGGVNTEAFFGQGTRLTVV.

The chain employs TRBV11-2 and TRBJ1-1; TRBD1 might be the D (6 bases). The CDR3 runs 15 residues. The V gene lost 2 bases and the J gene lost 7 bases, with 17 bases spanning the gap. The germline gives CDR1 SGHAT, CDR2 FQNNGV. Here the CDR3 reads CASSLRRGALGEAFF. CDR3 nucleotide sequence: TGTGCCAGCAGCTTACGAAGGGGGGCTTTGGGTGAAGCTTTCTTT.

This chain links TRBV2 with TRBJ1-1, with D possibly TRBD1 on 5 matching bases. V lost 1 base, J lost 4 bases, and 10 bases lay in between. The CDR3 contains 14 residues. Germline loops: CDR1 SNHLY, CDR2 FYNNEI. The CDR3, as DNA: TGTGCCAGCAGTGAAGAGACGGGGGGCACTGAAGCTTTCTTT. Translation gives CASSEETGGTEAFF.

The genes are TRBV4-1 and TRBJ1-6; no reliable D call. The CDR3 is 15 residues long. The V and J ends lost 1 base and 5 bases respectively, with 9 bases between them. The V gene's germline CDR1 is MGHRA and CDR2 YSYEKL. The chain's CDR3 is CASSQVWQNNSPLHF. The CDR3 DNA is TGCGCCAGCAGCCAAGTTTGGCAGAATAATTCACCCCTCCACTTT.

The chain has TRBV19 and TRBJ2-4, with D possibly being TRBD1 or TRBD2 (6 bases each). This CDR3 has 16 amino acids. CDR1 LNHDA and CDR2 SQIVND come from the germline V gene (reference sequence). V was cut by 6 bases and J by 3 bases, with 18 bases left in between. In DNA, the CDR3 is TGTGCCAGTAGCCGGGGGCCAGGGGTAGGCAAAAACATTCAGTACTTC. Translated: CASSRGPGVGKNIQYF.

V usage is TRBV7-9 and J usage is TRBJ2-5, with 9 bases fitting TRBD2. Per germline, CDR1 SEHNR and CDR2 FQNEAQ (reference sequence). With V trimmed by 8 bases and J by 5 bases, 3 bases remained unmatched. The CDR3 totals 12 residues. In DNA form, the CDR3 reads TGTGCCAGCCTAGCGGGGATTGAGACCCAGTACTTC. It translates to CASLAGIETQYF.

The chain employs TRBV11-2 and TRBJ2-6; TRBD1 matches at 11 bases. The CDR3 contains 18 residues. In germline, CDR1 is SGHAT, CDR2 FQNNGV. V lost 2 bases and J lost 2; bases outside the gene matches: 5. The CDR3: CASSLTGQGAPGANVLTF. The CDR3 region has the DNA TGTGCCAGCAGCTTAACCGGACAGGGGGCGCCTGGGGCCAACGTCCTGACTTTC.

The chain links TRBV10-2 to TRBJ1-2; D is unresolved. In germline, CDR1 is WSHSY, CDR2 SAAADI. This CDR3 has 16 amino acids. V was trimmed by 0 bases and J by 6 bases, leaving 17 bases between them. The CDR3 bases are TGCGCCAGCAGTGAGTCGAGGGTTTCTCATCGAGATGGCTACACCTTC. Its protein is CASSESRVSHRDGYTF.

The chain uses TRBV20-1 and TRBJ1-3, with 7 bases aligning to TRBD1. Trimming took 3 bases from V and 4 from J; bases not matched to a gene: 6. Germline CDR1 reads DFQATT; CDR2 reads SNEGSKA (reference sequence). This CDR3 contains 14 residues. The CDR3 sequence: CSASSTGKGNTIYF. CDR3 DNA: TGCAGTGCTAGTTCGACAGGGAAAGGAAACACCATATATTTT.

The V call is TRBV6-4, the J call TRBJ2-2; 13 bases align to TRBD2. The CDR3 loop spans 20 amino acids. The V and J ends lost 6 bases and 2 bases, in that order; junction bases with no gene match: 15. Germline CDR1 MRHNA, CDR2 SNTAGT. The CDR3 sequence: CASRRDGLAGAPINTGELFF. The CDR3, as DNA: TGTGCCAGCAGACGGGACGGACTAGCGGGGGCCCCTATCAACACCGGGGAGCTGTTTTTT.